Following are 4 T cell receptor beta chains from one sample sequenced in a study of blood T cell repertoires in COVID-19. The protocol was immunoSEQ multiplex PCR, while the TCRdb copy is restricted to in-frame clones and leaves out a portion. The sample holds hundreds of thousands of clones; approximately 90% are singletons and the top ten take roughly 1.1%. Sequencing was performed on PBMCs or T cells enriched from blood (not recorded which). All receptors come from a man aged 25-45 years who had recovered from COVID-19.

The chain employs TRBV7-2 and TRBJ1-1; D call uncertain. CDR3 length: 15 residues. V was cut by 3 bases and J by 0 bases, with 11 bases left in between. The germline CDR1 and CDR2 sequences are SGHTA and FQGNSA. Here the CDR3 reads CASSFLTSMNTEAFF. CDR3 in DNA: TGTGCCAGCAGCTTTCTAACTTCTATGAACACTGAAGCTTTCTTT. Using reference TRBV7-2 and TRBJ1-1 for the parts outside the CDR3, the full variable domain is GAGVSQSPSNKVTEKGKDVELRCDPISGHTALYWYRQSLGQGLEFLIYFQGNSAPDKSGLPSDRFSAERTGGSVSTLTIQRTQQEDSAVYLCASSFLTSMNTEAFFGQGTRLTVV.

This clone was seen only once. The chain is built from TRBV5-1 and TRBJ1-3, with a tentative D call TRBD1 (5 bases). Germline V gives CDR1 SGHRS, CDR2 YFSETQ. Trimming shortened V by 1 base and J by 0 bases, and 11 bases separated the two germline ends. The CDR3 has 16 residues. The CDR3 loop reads CASSLSGDYSGNTIYF. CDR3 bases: TGCGCCAGCAGCTTGTCGGGGGATTACTCTGGAAACACCATATATTTT.

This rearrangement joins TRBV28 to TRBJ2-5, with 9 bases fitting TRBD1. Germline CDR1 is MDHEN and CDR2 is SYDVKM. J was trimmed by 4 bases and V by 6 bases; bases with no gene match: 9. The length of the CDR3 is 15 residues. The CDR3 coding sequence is TGTGCCAGCAGCACTTACAGGGGGCGAGTAGAGACCCAGTACTTC. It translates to CASSTYRGRVETQYF. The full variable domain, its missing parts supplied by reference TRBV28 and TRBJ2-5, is DVKVTQSSRYLVKRTGEKVFLECVQDMDHENMFWYRQDPGLGLRLIYFSYDVKMKEKGDIPEGYSVSREKKERFSLILESASTNQTSMYLCASSTYRGRVETQYFGPGTRLLVL.

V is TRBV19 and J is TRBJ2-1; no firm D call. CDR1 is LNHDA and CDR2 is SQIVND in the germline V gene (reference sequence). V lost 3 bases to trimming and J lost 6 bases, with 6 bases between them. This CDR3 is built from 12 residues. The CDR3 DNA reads TGTGCCAGTAGTATTAGTCCCAATGAGCAGTTCTTC. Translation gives CASSISPNEQFF. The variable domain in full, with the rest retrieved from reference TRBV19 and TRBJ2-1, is DGGITQSPKYLFRKEGQNVTLSCEQNLNHDAMYWYRQDPGQGLRLIYYSQIVNDFQKGDIAEGYSVSREKKESFPLTVTSAQKNPTAFYLCASSISPNEQFFGPGTRLTVL.